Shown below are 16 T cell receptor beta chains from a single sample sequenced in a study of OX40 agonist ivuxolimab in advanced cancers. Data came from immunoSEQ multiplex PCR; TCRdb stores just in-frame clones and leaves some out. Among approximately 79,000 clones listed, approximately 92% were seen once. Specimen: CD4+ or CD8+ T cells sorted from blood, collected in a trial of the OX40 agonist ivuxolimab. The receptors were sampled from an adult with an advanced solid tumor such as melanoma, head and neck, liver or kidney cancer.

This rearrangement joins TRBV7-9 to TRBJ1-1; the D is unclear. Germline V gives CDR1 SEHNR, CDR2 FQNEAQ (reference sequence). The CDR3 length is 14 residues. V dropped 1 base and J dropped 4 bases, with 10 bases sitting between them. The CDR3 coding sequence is TGTGCCAGCAGCTTAGGTCAGGAGGGCACTGAAGCTTTCTTT. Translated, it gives CASSLGQEGTEAFF. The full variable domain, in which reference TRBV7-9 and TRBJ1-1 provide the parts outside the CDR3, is DTGVSQNPRHKITKRGQNVTFRCDPISEHNRLYWYRQTLGQGPEFLTYFQNEAQLEKSRLLSDRFSAERPKGSFSTLEIQRTEQGDSAMYLCASSLGQEGTEAFFGQGTRLTVV.

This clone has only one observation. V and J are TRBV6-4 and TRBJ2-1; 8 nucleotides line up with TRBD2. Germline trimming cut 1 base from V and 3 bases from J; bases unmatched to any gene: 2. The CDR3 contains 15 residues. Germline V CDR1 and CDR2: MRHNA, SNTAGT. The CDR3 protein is CASSDWAGGYNEQFF. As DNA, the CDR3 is TGTGCCAGCAGTGACTGGGCGGGGGGCTACAATGAGCAGTTCTTC.

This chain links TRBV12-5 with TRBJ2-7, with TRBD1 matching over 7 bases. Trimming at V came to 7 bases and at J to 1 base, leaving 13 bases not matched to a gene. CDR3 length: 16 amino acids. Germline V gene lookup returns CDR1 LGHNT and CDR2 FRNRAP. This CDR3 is CASVQAPDRWSYEQYF. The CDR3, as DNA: TGTGCTAGTGTCCAGGCTCCGGACAGGTGGTCCTACGAGCAGTACTTC.

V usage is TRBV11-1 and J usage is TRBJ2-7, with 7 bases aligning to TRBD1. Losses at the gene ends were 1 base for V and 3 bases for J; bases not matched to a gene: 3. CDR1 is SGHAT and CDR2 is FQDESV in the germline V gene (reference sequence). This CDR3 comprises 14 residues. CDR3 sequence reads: CASSLEAGGYEQYF. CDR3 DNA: TGTGCCAGCAGCTTAGAGGCAGGGGGCTACGAGCAGTACTTC.

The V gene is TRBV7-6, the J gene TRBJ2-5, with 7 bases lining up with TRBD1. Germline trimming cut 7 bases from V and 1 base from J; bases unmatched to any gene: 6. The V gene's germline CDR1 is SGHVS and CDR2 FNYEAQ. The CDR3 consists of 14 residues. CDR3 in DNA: TGTGCCAGCACCAAGGACAGGACCCAAGAGACCCAGTACTTC. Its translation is CASTKDRTQETQYF.

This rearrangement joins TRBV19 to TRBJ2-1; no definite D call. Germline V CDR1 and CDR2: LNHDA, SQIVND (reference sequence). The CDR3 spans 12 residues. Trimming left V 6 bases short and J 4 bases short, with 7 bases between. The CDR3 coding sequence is TGTGCCAGTAGCACCTTTTACAATGAGCAGTTCTTC. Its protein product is CASSTFYNEQFF.

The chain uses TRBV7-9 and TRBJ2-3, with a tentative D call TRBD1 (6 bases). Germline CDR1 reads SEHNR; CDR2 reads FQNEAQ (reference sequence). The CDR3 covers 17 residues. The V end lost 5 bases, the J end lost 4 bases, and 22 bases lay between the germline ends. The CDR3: CASSTANRASDADTQYF. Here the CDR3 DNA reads TGTGCCAGCAGCACCGCGAACAGGGCTTCTGACGCAGATACGCAGTATTTT.

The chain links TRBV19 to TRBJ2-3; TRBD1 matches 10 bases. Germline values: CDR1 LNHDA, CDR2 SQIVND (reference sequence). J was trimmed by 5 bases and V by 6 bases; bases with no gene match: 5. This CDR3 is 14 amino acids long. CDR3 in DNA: TGTGCCAGTAGCCCGGGACAGGGGATAGATACGCAGTATTTT. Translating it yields CASSPGQGIDTQYF.

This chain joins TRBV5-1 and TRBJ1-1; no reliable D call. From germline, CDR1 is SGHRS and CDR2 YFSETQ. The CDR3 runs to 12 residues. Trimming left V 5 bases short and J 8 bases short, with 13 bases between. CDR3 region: CASSLGGQEAFF. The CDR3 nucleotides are TGCGCCAGCAGTCTTGGCGGGCAAGAAGCTTTCTTT. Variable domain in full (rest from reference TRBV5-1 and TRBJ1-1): KAGVTQTPRYLIKTRGQQVTLSCSPISGHRSVSWYQQTPGQGLQFLFEYFSETQRNKGNFPGRFSGRQFSNSRSEMNVSTLELGDSALYLCASSLGGQEAFFGQGTRLTVV.

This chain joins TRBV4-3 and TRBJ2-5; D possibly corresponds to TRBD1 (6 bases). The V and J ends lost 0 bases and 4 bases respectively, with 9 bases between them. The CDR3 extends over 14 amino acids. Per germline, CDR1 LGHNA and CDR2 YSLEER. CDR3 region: CASSQDLGGETQYF. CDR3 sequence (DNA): TGCGCCAGCAGCCAAGATTTAGGGGGAGAGACCCAGTACTTC.

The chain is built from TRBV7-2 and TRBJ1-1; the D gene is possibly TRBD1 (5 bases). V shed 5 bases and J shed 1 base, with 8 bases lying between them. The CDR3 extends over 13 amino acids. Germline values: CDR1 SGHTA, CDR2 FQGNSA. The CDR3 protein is CASSLGENTEAFF. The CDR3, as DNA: TGTGCCAGCAGCCTAGGGGAGAACACTGAAGCTTTCTTT.

The CDR3 here is CASSLYGGGYTF. As DNA, the CDR3 is TGTGCCAGCAGCTTGTACGGGGGTGGCTACACCTTC. V gene TRBV7-2 combines with J gene TRBJ1-2, with D tentatively TRBD1 (5 bases). Germline loops: CDR1 SGHTA, CDR2 FQGNSA. V was cut by 3 bases and J by 7 bases, with 9 bases left in between. The length of the CDR3 is 12 residues. Together with reference TRBV7-2 and TRBJ1-2, the CDR3 gives the full variable domain: GAGVSQSPSNKVTEKGKDVELRCDPISGHTALYWYRQSLGQGLEFLIYFQGNSAPDKSGLPSDRFSAERTGGSVSTLTIQRTQQEDSAVYLCASSLYGGGYTFGSGTRLTVV.

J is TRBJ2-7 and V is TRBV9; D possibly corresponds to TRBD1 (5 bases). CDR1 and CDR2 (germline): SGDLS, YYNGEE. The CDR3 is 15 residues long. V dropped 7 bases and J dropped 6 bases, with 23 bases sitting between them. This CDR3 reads CASGSGHLGSSEQYF. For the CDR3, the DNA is TGTGCCAGCGGCTCAGGACACTTAGGATCTAGCGAGCAGTACTTC. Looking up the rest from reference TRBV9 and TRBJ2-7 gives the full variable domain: DSGVTQTPKHLITATGQRVTLRCSPRSGDLSVYWYQQSLDQGLQFLIQYYNGEERAKGNILERFSAQQFPDLHSELNLSSLELGDSALYFCASGSGHLGSSEQYFGPGTRLTVT.

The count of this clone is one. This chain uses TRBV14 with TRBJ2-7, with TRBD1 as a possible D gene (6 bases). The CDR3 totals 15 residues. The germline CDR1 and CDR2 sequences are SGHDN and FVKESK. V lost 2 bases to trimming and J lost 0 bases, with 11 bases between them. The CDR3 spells CASSQNRDNSYEQYF. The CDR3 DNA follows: TGTGCCAGCAGCCAAAACCGGGACAACTCCTACGAGCAGTACTTC.

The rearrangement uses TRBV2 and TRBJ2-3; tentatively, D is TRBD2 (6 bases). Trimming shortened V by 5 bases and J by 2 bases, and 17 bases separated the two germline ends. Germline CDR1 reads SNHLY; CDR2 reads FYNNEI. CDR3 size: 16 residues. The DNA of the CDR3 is TGTGCCAGCAGTCCCAAGGAGGACTACAACACAGATACGCAGTATTTT. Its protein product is CASSPKEDYNTDTQYF.

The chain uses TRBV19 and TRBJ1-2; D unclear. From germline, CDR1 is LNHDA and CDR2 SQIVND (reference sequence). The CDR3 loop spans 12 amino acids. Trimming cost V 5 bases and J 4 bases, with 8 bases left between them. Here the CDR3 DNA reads TGTGCCAGTAGTGTCGGGATCTATGGCTACACCTTC. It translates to CASSVGIYGYTF.